These 9 T cell receptor beta chains were all obtained from the same sample, sequenced in a study of shared clonotypes between healthy human individuals. Profiling relied on immunoSEQ multiplex PCR, and the TCRdb table lists in-frame clones only, not all of them. The sample includes 2 million to 3 million clones, under 95% of them seen just once. Sequenced input: naive CD4+ T cells from PBMCs. Subset of the sample: CD45RA+ positively selected. The source is a man aged 18 to 29 in good health. Some clones in this sample may be carry-over from other donors' samples.

This chain connects TRBV7-2 to TRBJ2-3; 9 nucleotides match TRBD1. This CDR3 contains 16 residues. Per germline, CDR1 SGHTA and CDR2 FQGNSA. V lost 5 bases to trimming and J lost 2 bases; unmatched junction nucleotides: 8. This CDR3 is CASSPTRDRATDTQYF. In nucleotides, the CDR3 is TGTGCCAGCAGCCCTACCCGGGACAGGGCCACAGATACGCAGTATTTT.

This rearrangement joins TRBV7-3 to TRBJ2-7, with TRBD2 matching 9 bases. J was trimmed by 5 bases and V by 5 bases; bases with no gene match: 19. The germline V gene has CDR1 SGHTA and CDR2 FQGTGA. The CDR3 loop spans 18 amino acids. CDR3: CASSPRGGIAGALNEQYF. Written as DNA, the CDR3 is TGTGCCAGCAGCCCCAGGGGCGGAATAGCGGGAGCACTGAACGAGCAGTACTTC.

The chain recombines TRBV7-2 with TRBJ2-3; 9 nucleotides agree with TRBD2. The junction had 10 bases not matched to a gene; V was cut back by 11 bases and J by 1 base. From germline, CDR1 is SGHTA and CDR2 FQGNSA. The CDR3 is 15 residues long. CDR3 loop: CAGRKREERTDTQYF. The CDR3, as DNA: TGTGCCGGGCGGAAGCGGGAGGAGCGCACAGATACGCAGTATTTT.

V gene TRBV19 combines with J gene TRBJ1-3; tentatively, D is TRBD1 (5 bases). Germline V gene lookup returns CDR1 LNHDA and CDR2 SQIVND (reference sequence). This CDR3 region has 12 residues. V was trimmed by 3 bases and J by 12 bases, leaving 12 bases between them. CDR3: CASSMGLGVIYF. The CDR3 region has the DNA TGTGCCAGTAGTATGGGTTTAGGGGTCATATATTTT.

In its sample, this clone was seen once. The chain combines TRBV11-2 with TRBJ1-2, with 7 bases identical to TRBD1. CDR3 length: 16 amino acids. V was pared by 4 bases and J by 4 bases, with 12 bases of the junction left unmatched. Germline V gene data show CDR1 as SGHAT and CDR2 as FQNNGV. CDR3 in DNA: TGTGCCAGCAGCTCCGCCGGGAGGGGGCTGGGCTATGGCTACACCTTC. Its translation is CASSSAGRGLGYGYTF. Together with reference TRBV11-2 and TRBJ1-2, the CDR3 gives the full variable domain: EAGVAQSPRYKIIEKRQSVAFWCNPISGHATLYWYQQILGQGPKLLIQFQNNGVVDDSQLPKDRFSAERLKGVDSTLKIQPAKLEDSAVYLCASSSAGRGLGYGYTFGSGTRLTVV.

The V call is TRBV7-2, the J call TRBJ2-1; either TRBD1 or TRBD2 may fit D (5 bases each). The CDR3 is 14 amino acids. The V end was cut by 7 bases, the J end by 0 bases, with 10 bases between. CDR1 and CDR2 (germline): SGHTA, FQGNSA. CDR3 in DNA: TGTGCCAGCACCCCGGGGCGCTCCTACAATGAGCAGTTCTTC. As protein: CASTPGRSYNEQFF.

This chain joins TRBV14 and TRBJ2-5, with D perhaps matching TRBD1 or TRBD2 (5 bases each). Between the trimmed V and J ends, which lost 4 bases and 4 bases, there was a span of 13 bases. Per germline, CDR1 SGHDN and CDR2 FVKESK. This CDR3 has 14 amino acids. This CDR3 reads CASSPGTVRETQYF. The CDR3 DNA follows: TGTGCCAGCAGCCCAGGGACCGTTCGAGAGACCCAGTACTTC.

V is TRBV19 and J is TRBJ2-7, with 7 nucleotides matching TRBD1. CDR3 length equals 14 residues. Germline trimming cut 3 bases from V and 3 bases from J; bases unmatched to any gene: 5. Per the germline V gene, CDR1 is LNHDA and CDR2 is SQIVND (reference sequence). The CDR3 is CASSMLGQSYEQYF. In DNA, the CDR3 is TGTGCCAGTAGTATGCTGGGACAGAGCTACGAGCAGTACTTC.

The CDR3 DNA sequence: TGTGCCAGCAGCTACGAGGACGTATCCCGGGGGACCCAGTACTTC. Encoded protein: CASSYEDVSRGTQYF. The V and J genes are TRBV7-9 and TRBJ2-5; weak D call: TRBD2 (5 bases). The CDR3 is 15 residues long. Germline V gene sequence: CDR1 SEHNR, CDR2 FQNEAQ (reference sequence). V was cut by 4 bases and J by 7 bases, with 19 bases left in between. Looking up the rest from reference TRBV7-9 and TRBJ2-5 gives the full variable domain: DTGVSQNPRHKITKRGQNVTFRCDPISEHNRLYWYRQTLGQGPEFLTYFQNEAQLEKSRLLSDRFSAERPKGSFSTLEIQRTEQGDSAMYLCASSYEDVSRGTQYFGPGTRLLVL.